One and the same sample provided the 29 T cell receptor beta chains below, sequenced in a study of blood T cell repertoires in COVID-19. TCRdb's table, derived via immunoSEQ multiplex PCR, lists solely in-frame clones and lacks some. The data hold tens of thousands of clones, with roughly 87% observed a single time. Sequencing was performed on peripheral blood. These receptors originate from an elderly woman with acute or convalescent COVID-19.

The chain recombines TRBV3-1 (or the pseudogene TRBV3-2) with TRBJ2-3, with 10 bases fitting TRBD2. The junction had 3 bases not matched to a gene; V was cut back by 4 bases and J by 2 bases. Germline V gene data show CDR1 as LGHDT and CDR2 as YNNKEL (reference sequence). The CDR3 totals 15 residues. CDR3 nucleotide sequence: TGTGCCAGCAGCCGGACTAGCGGCTTCACAGATACGCAGTATTTT. Translation gives CASSRTSGFTDTQYF.

J is TRBJ1-1 and V is TRBV18; D possibly corresponds to TRBD1 (5 bases). Deletions cut 3 bases from V and 2 bases from J, with 7 bases between. CDR1 KGHSH and CDR2 LQKENI come from the germline V gene. The CDR3 is 13 residues long. The CDR3 DNA reads as TGTGCCAGCTCACCGGGGGGAAACACTGAAGCTTTCTTT. This sequence encodes CASSPGGNTEAFF. The variable domain in full, with the rest retrieved from reference TRBV18 and TRBJ1-1, is NAGVMQNPRHLVRRRGQEARLRCSPMKGHSHVYWYRQLPEEGLKFMVYLQKENIIDESGMPKERFSAEFPKEGPSILRIQQVVRGDSAAYFCASSPGGNTEAFFGQGTRLTVV.

V and J are TRBV28 and TRBJ1-1, with D unresolved. The CDR3 length is 13 residues. Germline CDR1 is MDHEN and CDR2 is SYDVKM. The V end was cut by 7 bases, the J end by 5 bases, with 14 bases between. The CDR3 spells CASTPSGLTEAFF. In DNA, the CDR3 is TGTGCCAGCACCCCGAGCGGCCTGACTGAAGCTTTCTTT.

The rearrangement joins TRBV24-1 to TRBJ2-1; 13 nucleotides match TRBD2. Per germline, CDR1 KGHDR and CDR2 SFDVKD. The length of the CDR3 is 15 residues. The trim removed 4 bases at V and 9 bases at J, leaving 5 bases unmatched. The CDR3 reads CATSDPLAGGPEQFF. The DNA of the CDR3 is TGTGCCACCAGTGACCCACTAGCGGGGGGGCCTGAGCAGTTCTTC.

The J gene is TRBJ1-2, the V gene TRBV19, with 10 bases fitting TRBD1. Unmatched junction bases numbered 5, after V lost 2 bases and J lost 2 bases. CDR3 length: 16 residues. The V gene's germline CDR1 is LNHDA and CDR2 SQIVND (reference sequence). The CDR3 coding sequence is TGTGCCAGTAGTATACCCCGGACAGGGGGGAACTATGGCTACACCTTC. Residues: CASSIPRTGGNYGYTF.

The chain couples TRBV5-4 to TRBJ2-1; 14 bases map to TRBD2. Germline assignment: CDR1 SGHNT and CDR2 YYREEE (reference sequence). The CDR3 extends over 15 amino acids. V trimming: 0 bases; J trimming: 7 bases; junction bases outside the gene matches: 0. The CDR3 sequence is CASSLGLAGGNEQFF. The CDR3, as DNA: TGTGCCAGCAGCTTGGGACTAGCGGGGGGGAATGAGCAGTTCTTC.

The chain uses TRBV6-5 and TRBJ1-1; tentatively, D is TRBD1 (6 bases). This CDR3 has 13 amino acids. CDR1 MNHEY and CDR2 SVGAGI come from the germline V gene. The V and J ends lost 11 bases and 1 base respectively, with 14 bases between them. CDR3 coding DNA: TGTGCCGGTTCCGGGACACCGAACACTGAAGCTTTCTTT. It is translated as CAGSGTPNTEAFF.

The CDR3 region is CASSQAQTGFDTQYF. CDR3 DNA: TGCGCCAGCAGCCAAGCCCAGACAGGGTTTGATACGCAGTATTTT. The gene calls are TRBV4-1 and TRBJ2-3; 7 nucleotides line up with TRBD1. The V segment lost 1 base and the J segment 6 bases; nucleotides outside the gene matches: 7. The CDR3 length is 15 residues. Germline V lookup: CDR1 MGHRA, CDR2 YSYEKL.

The rearrangement links TRBV2 to TRBJ2-2, with TRBD2 identical over 9 bases. Germline-derived CDR1 and CDR2 are SNHLY and FYNNEI. This CDR3 has 15 amino acids. V dropped 6 bases and J dropped 10; count of bases not matched to a gene: 12. The CDR3 sequence is CASRRLAVQQAELFF. In nucleotides, the CDR3 is TGTGCCAGCAGGAGACTAGCGGTACAACAGGCGGAGCTGTTTTTT. The full variable domain, with the rest looked up from reference TRBV2 and TRBJ2-2, is EPEVTQTPSHQVTQMGQEVILRCVPISNHLYFYWYRQILGQKVEFLVSFYNNEISEKSEIFDDQFSVERPDGSNFTLKIRSTKLEDSAMYFCASRRLAVQQAELFFGEGSRLTVL.

The CDR3 sequence is CASRIAGSHEQFF. The CDR3 DNA reads TGTGCCAGCAGAATAGCGGGGAGCCATGAGCAGTTCTTC. The rearrangement uses TRBV12-3 or TRBV12-4 and TRBJ2-1, with 8 bases lining up with TRBD2. V shed 6 bases, J shed 8 bases, and the junction held 6 bases outside the gene matches. The CDR3 extends over 13 amino acids.

This chain joins TRBV3-1 (or the pseudogene TRBV3-2) and TRBJ1-3; no definite D call. The V and J ends lost 11 bases and 2 bases respectively, with 16 bases between them. This CDR3 has 14 amino acids. Germline V gives CDR1 LGHDT, CDR2 YNNKEL (reference sequence). CDR3 region: CACMEGNPGNTIYF. As DNA, the CDR3 is TGTGCCTGTATGGAGGGAAACCCTGGAAACACCATATATTTT.

The chain is built from TRBV5-1 and TRBJ2-7, with 12 nucleotides matching TRBD1. This CDR3 region has 15 residues. Germline CDR1 reads SGHRS; CDR2 reads YFSETQ. The V and J ends lost 4 bases and 4 bases, in that order; junction bases with no gene match: 6. CDR3 sequence reads: CASSRDRGRLYEQYF. DNA of the CDR3: TGCGCCAGCAGCAGGGACAGGGGGCGCCTTTACGAGCAGTACTTC. The full variable domain, in which reference TRBV5-1 and TRBJ2-7 provide the parts outside the CDR3, is KAGVTQTPRYLIKTRGQQVTLSCSPISGHRSVSWYQQTPGQGLQFLFEYFSETQRNKGNFPGRFSGRQFSNSRSEMNVSTLELGDSALYLCASSRDRGRLYEQYFGPGTRLTVT.

This chain uses TRBV7-2 with TRBJ2-3; D is possibly TRBD2 (5 bases). Germline V CDR1 and CDR2: SGHTA, FQGNSA. The CDR3 consists of 13 residues. V dropped 5 bases and J dropped 5 bases, with 11 bases sitting between them. The CDR3 sequence is CASSLKAGDTQYF. Written as DNA, the CDR3 is TGTGCCAGCAGCCTCAAGGCGGGAGATACGCAGTATTTT.

This clone was seen once. The rearrangement joins TRBV5-1 to TRBJ2-7; 7 positions match TRBD1. With V trimmed by 3 bases and J by 5 bases, 5 bases remained unmatched. The CDR3 contains 13 residues. CDR1 and CDR2 from the germline V gene are SGHRS and YFSETQ. CDR3 amino acids: CASSYDRDHEQYV. CDR3 sequence (DNA): TGCGCCAGCAGCTACGACAGGGACCACGAGCAGTACGTC.

The V gene is TRBV10-2, the J gene TRBJ2-5; TRBD2 aligns across 12 bases. Trimming took 6 bases from V and 5 from J; bases not matched to a gene: 10. This CDR3 is built from 16 residues. The germline V gene has CDR1 WSHSY and CDR2 SAAADI. The CDR3 spells CASRLTSGGPGETQYF. The CDR3 DNA sequence: TGCGCCAGCAGGCTTACTAGCGGGGGGCCGGGGGAGACCCAGTACTTC.

V usage is TRBV30 and J usage is TRBJ2-1, with 7 bases that match TRBD1. Trimming at V came to 6 bases and at J to 7 bases, leaving 9 bases not matched to a gene. Germline V gene sequence: CDR1 GTSNPN, CDR2 SVGIG (reference sequence). The CDR3 extends over 13 amino acids. The CDR3 DNA is TGTGCCTGCTCCGGGACAGACCTTAATGAGCAGTTCTTC. Residues: CACSGTDLNEQFF.

Comments on this clone: One end of the junction does not line up with germline, which may come from a read error. The gene calls are TRBV7-9 and TRBJ1-1, with 8 bases matching TRBD1. The CDR3 is made up of 12 amino acids. Germline assignment: CDR1 SEHNR and CDR2 FQNEAQ (reference sequence). CDR3 sequence (DNA): TGTGCCAGCAGCGGCACCGGGACAGGCGGCGACTTT. Translation: CASSGTGTGGDF.

The chain uses TRBV10-2 and TRBJ1-1; 8 positions agree with TRBD1. J lost 10 bases, V lost 7 bases, and 20 bases had no gene match. This CDR3 has 16 amino acids. Germline V gene sequence: CDR1 WSHSY, CDR2 SAAADI. The CDR3 nucleotides read TGCGCCAGCATAGGACAGGGAGGTTTCAGTCCTAGCGCAGCTTTCTTT. Translation gives CASIGQGGFSPSAAFF.

The rearrangement links TRBV9 to TRBJ1-5; the D is unclear. Per the germline V gene, CDR1 is SGDLS and CDR2 is YYNGEE. The V end was cut by 4 bases, the J end by 7 bases, with 12 bases between. The CDR3 consists of 13 residues. The CDR3 spells CASSTGSGQPQHF. Here the CDR3 DNA reads TGTGCCAGCAGCACGGGATCTGGCCAGCCCCAGCATTTT.

The J gene is TRBJ2-7, the V gene TRBV5-1, with 7 bases that match TRBD1. The CDR3 has 14 residues. The junction had 4 bases not matched to a gene; V was cut back by 4 bases and J by 0 bases. CDR1 and CDR2 from the germline V gene are SGHRS and YFSETQ. The CDR3 DNA follows: TGCGCCAGCAGCGGCCGGGACAGCTCCTACGAGCAGTACTTC. Protein product: CASSGRDSSYEQYF. Drawing the rest from reference TRBV5-1 and TRBJ2-7, the complete variable domain is KAGVTQTPRYLIKTRGQQVTLSCSPISGHRSVSWYQQTPGQGLQFLFEYFSETQRNKGNFPGRFSGRQFSNSRSEMNVSTLELGDSALYLCASSGRDSSYEQYFGPGTRLTVT.

This rearrangement joins TRBV15 to TRBJ1-1; TRBD1 agrees at 10 bases. Trimming at V came to 0 bases and at J to 7 bases, leaving 5 bases not matched to a gene. CDR1 LNHNV and CDR2 YYDKDF come from the germline V gene (reference sequence). The CDR3 has 15 amino acids. The DNA for the CDR3 is TGTGCCACCAGCAGAGATAGGGGACAGGGGTTTGAAGCTTTCTTT. It specifies CATSRDRGQGFEAFF.

V and J are TRBV19 and TRBJ2-2; D gene uncertain. The CDR3 is 14 amino acids. V lost 3 bases and J lost 1, with 6 bases in between. The germline V gene encodes CDR1 LNHDA and CDR2 SQIVND (reference sequence). CDR3 sequence reads: CASSIRQNTGELFF. The CDR3 DNA reads TGTGCCAGTAGTATCAGACAGAACACCGGGGAGCTGTTTTTT.

Here the CDR3 reads CASSPPFVRASEAFF. CDR3 bases: TGTGCCAGCTCACCCCCTTTCGTGAGGGCCTCTGAAGCTTTCTTT. The J gene is TRBJ1-1, the V gene TRBV18; D uncertain. This CDR3 comprises 15 residues. The V end was cut by 3 bases, the J end by 6 bases, with 17 bases between. Germline loops: CDR1 KGHSH, CDR2 LQKENI.

The count of this clone is one. Other nucleotide sequences from this sample produce the same CDR3. The V and J genes are TRBV18 and TRBJ1-3; 9 positions match TRBD1. Per the germline V gene, CDR1 is KGHSH and CDR2 is LQKENI. The CDR3 contains 17 residues. V shed 3 bases, J shed 0 bases, and the junction held 6 bases outside the gene matches. The CDR3 region has the DNA TGTGCCAGCTCACCCCTGGGACAGGGAAGCTCTGGAAACACCATATATTTT. Translating gives CASSPLGQGSSGNTIYF.

The chain employs TRBV21-1 and TRBJ2-2; no DNA check was done on the table's D call, TRBD2. TRBV21-1 is termed a pseudogene. CDR3 size: 14 residues. CDR3 nucleotides: TGTGCCAGCAGCACACTAGTTTCGCCCGGGGAGCTGTTTTTT. Residues: CASSTLVSPGELFF.

This chain's CDR3 is CASSQDLDRGVDTQYF. The CDR3 DNA reads TGTGCCAGCAGCCAAGATTTGGACAGGGGAGTAGATACGCAGTATTTT. This rearrangement joins TRBV3-1 (or the pseudogene TRBV3-2) to TRBJ2-3; 9 bases are shared with TRBD1. The germline CDR1 and CDR2 sequences are LGHDT and YNNKEL (reference sequence). The CDR3 has 16 residues. V was pared by 0 bases and J by 5 bases, with 6 bases of the junction left unmatched.

The gene calls are TRBV6-1 and TRBJ1-2; no clear D gene. Germline V CDR1 and CDR2: MNHNS, SASEGT. This CDR3 spans 14 amino acids. Trimming shortened V by 7 bases and J by 2 bases, and 14 bases separated the two germline ends. The DNA for the CDR3 is TGTGCCAGCACCCACGTCAGTCAGAACTATGGCTACACCTTC. It yields the protein CASTHVSQNYGYTF.

The chain recombines TRBV3-1 (or the pseudogene TRBV3-2) with TRBJ1-1; D ambiguous. Trimming stripped 2 bases from V and 1 base from J, with 11 bases between. Germline assignment: CDR1 LGHDT and CDR2 YNNKEL (reference sequence). This CDR3 is built from 15 residues. The CDR3: CASSQMPFGNTEAFF. The CDR3 coding sequence is TGTGCCAGCAGCCAAATGCCGTTCGGGAACACTGAAGCTTTCTTT.

The rearrangement joins TRBV5-1 to TRBJ2-5; possible D gene TRBD1, 5 bases. Germline V lookup: CDR1 SGHRS, CDR2 YFSETQ. The CDR3 extends over 17 amino acids. Trimming removed 4 bases at V and 1 base at J, with 20 bases between. The CDR3 region is CASSPRRVADLQETQYF. CDR3 coding DNA: TGCGCCAGCAGCCCCCGCAGGGTGGCAGACCTCCAAGAGACCCAGTACTTC.